The source of this T cell receptor (beta chain) is a study of blood T cell repertoires in COVID-19. Study-level background: Acute and convalescent COVID-19 samples came from the United States, Italy and Spain. In each case, the material was cDNA or gDNA derived from T cells, B-cell-depleted T cells, or PBMCs.

In germline, CDR1 is MNHEY, CDR2 SVGAGI. V was pared by 0 bases and J by 6 bases, with 14 bases between. The CDR3 consists of 15 residues. Authors' processing steps: Cell counts per sample came from amplifying reference gene primers. The assay was immunoSEQ multiplex PCR, and TCRdb's table has in-frame clones only and misses some. For V, J and clone size, that table is used; D and trimming come from the DNA. The table records over 35,000 clones, roughly 80% of them present only once. The sequence was collected from a man between 60 and 70 years old with active COVID-19. Sequences were obtained from peripheral blood. The chain has TRBV6-5 and TRBJ1-2; D unresolved. CDR3 DNA sequence: TGTGCCAGCAGTTACTCGTTAACAGAAGGCAATGGCTACACCTTC. Amino acid sequence: CASSYSLTEGNGYTF.